This TCR beta chain was identified during a study of cytotoxic CD8 clonotypes in ibrutinib-treated CLL. On the study more broadly: The cohort had 11 relapsed/refractory and some 14 treatment-naive patients, roughly 17 IGHV unmutated. Study results and caveats: Before falling back toward baseline at progression, clonality had risen at the time of ibrutinib response. Baseline clonality, above age-matched healthy donor levels, tracked circulating CD8+ T-cell counts. Rare overall, public clonotypes shrank or held steady under therapy.

Clones were read by immunoSEQ multiplex PCR, and TCRdb kept only the in-frame ones, dropping some. The data contain 330,000 or so clones, around 66% of them singletons. The V gene lost 6 bases and the J gene lost 1 base, with 13 bases spanning the gap. Germline V gene data show CDR1 as MNHEY and CDR2 as SMNVEV (reference sequence). CDR3 size: 15 residues. About this clone itself: The antigen remains unidentified.

This chain connects TRBV27 to TRBJ2-1; a weak D match, TRBD2 (6 bases). Material: PBMCs, obtained after 36 months of ibrutinib treatment. This sequence was found in a human donor with chronic lymphocytic leukemia. CDR3 DNA sequence: TGTGCCAGCAGCCCCCGGGCGGGATCCTACAATGAGCAGTTCTTC. Its translation: CASSPRAGSYNEQFF.